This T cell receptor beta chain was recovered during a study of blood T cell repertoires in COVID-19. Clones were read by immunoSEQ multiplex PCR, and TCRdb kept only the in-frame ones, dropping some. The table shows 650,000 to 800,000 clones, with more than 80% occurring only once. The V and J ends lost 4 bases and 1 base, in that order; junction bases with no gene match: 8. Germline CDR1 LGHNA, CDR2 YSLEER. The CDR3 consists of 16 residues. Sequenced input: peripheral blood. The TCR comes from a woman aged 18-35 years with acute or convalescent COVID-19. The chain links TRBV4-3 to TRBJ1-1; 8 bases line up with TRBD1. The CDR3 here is CASSPHPGTGNTEAFF. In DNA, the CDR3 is TGCGCCAGCAGCCCGCATCCCGGGACAGGGAACACTGAAGCTTTCTTT.